This T cell receptor beta chain was identified in a study of Graves' ophthalmopathy and Graves' hyperthyroidism. General study points: The blood repertoire also included most expanded thyroid clonotypes above 0.001 frequency. Ophthalmopathy could be told apart from stable hyperthyroidism by a 13-signature model (under 90% sensitivity, 80% to 84% specificity).

Among the exclusions were patients with other autoimmune diseases, uncontrolled infections, pregnancy or lactation. PBMCs were obtained from roughly 10 ml of fresh peripheral blood. On this clonotype itself: The antigen remains undetermined.

The TCR beta CDR3 regions underwent amplification from RNA transcripts. Following a first-round RT-PCR that used HTBI primers, a second-round multiplex PCR was carried out. TCRdb itself ran the multiplex PCR reads through MiXCR, one entry per CDR3 protein. The table has 350,000 to 450,000 distinct CDR3 sequences, approximately 16% seen once. The V gene lost 0 bases and the J gene lost 1 base, with 15 bases spanning the gap. The germline gives CDR1 SGHVS, CDR2 FNYEAQ. The CDR3 is made up of 17 amino acids. The chain couples TRBV7-6 to TRBJ1-1; no clear D. Sequencing was done on a sample of peripheral blood. The TCR was taken from a young woman with Graves' ophthalmopathy. The CDR3 region has the DNA TGTGCCAGCAGCTTAGCAGGGTTCGGCAGTCCGAACACTGAAGCTTTCTTT. Amino acid sequence: CASSLAGFGSPNTEAFF.